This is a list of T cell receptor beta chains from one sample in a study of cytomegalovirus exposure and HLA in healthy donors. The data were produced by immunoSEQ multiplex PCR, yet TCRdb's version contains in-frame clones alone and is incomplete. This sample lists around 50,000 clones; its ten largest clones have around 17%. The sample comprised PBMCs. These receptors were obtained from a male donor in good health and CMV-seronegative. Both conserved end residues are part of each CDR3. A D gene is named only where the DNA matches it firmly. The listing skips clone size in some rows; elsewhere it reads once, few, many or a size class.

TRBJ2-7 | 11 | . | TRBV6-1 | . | TGTGCCAGCACCAGGGCCTACGAGCAGTACTTC | CASTRAYEQYF
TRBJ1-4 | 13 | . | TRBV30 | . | TGTGCCTGGAACGGGGGAACTAATGAAAAACTGTTTTTT | CAWNGGTNEKLFF
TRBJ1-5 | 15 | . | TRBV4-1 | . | TGCGCCAGCAGCCTCCGTGCAGGTAGCAATCAGCCCCAGCATTTT | CASSLRAGSNQPQHF
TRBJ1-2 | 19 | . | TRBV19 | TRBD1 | TGTGCCAGTAGTATAGATCTTGGGGGACAGGGGACAGTCGGCTATGGCTACACCTTC | CASSIDLGGQGTVGYGYTF
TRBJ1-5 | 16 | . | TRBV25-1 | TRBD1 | TGTGCCAGCAGTGGTGGGACAGGGGGCCTAAATCAGCCCCAGCATTTT | CASSGGTGGLNQPQHF
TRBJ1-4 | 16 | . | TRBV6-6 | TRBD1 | TGTGCAACCCACGTACCCGGGACAGGGAAAAATGAAAAACTGTTTTTT | CATHVPGTGKNEKLFF
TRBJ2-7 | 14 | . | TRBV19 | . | TGTGCCAGTAGTATCCAGGGAAAATCCTACGAGCAGTACTTC | CASSIQGKSYEQYF
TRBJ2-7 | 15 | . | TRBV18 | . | TGTGCCAGCTCACCTCCGGGACGGGGGAGTTACGAGCAGTACTTC | CASSPPGRGSYEQYF
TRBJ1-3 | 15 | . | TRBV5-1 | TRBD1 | TGCGCCAGCAGCGCCACAGGGGGCTCTGGAAACACCATATATTTT | CASSATGGSGNTIYF
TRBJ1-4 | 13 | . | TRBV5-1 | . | TGCGCCAGCAGCGGCGGGACCCATGAAAAACTGTTTTTT | CASSGGTHEKLFF
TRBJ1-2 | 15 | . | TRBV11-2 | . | TGTGCCAGCAGCTTTCGCGGGGAGAGGGGCTATGGCTACACCTTC | CASSFRGERGYGYTF
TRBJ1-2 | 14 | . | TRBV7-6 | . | TGTGCCAGCAGCGCAGGACAGCAAGGGTTTGGCTACACCTTC | CASSAGQQGFGYTF
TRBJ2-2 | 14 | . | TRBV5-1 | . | TGCGCCAGCAACGAGAATTCGAACACCGGGGAGCTGTTTTTT | CASNENSNTGELFF
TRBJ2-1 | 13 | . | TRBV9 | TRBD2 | TGTGCCAGCAGCCGGACTAGCGGCAATGAGCAGTTCTTC | CASSRTSGNEQFF
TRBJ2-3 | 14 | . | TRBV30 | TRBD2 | TGTGCCTGGAGTGGGGGGACTAGCGGGGCGACGCAGTATTTT | CAWSGGTSGATQYF
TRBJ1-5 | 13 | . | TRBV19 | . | TGTGCCAGTAGTGGGGGCGGCAATCAGCCCCAGCATTTT | CASSGGGNQPQHF
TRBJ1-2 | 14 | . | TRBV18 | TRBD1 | TGTGCCAGCTCACCGGGACAGGGAGACTATGGCTACACCTTC | CASSPGQGDYGYTF
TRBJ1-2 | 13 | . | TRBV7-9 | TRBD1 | TGTGCCAGCAGCTCGGACAGGGCTGGCGGCTACACCTTC | CASSSDRAGGYTF
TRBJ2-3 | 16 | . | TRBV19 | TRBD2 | TGTGCCAGTAGTATCTCCGGGACTAGCGGGGCAGATACGCAGTATTTT | CASSISGTSGADTQYF
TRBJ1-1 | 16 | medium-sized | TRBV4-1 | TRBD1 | TGCGCCAGCAGCCAAGGTGACAGGGGGGTTAAGACTGAAGCTTTCTTT | CASSQGDRGVKTEAFF
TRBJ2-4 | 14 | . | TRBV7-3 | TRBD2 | TGTGCCAGCAGTTCCGGGAGGGACGGGGACATTCAGTACTTC | CASSSGRDGDIQYF
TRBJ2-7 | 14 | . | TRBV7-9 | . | TGTGCCAGCAGCGGCCTCGGGACTGCCTACGAGCAGTACTTC | CASSGLGTAYEQYF
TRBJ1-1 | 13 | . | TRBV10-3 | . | TGTGCCATCACACGACAGGATAACACTGAAGCTTTCTTT | CAITRQDNTEAFF
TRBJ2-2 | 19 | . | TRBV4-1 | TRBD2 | TGCGCCAGCAGCCAAGATAGGGGACTAGCGGGACCGAACACCGGGGAGCTGTTTTTT | CASSQDRGLAGPNTGELFF
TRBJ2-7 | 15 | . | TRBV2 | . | TGTGCCAGCAGTCCACAGGGATCGAGCTCCTACGAGCAGTACTTC | CASSPQGSSSYEQYF
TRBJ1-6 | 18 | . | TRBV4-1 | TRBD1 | TGCGCCAGCAGCCAGGGGGACAGGGAGGGCTCCTATAATTCACCCCTCCACTTT | CASSQGDREGSYNSPLHF
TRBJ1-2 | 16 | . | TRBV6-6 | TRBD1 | TGTGCCAGCAGTTACTCGCGGACAGGGGGCAGCTATGGCTACACCTTC | CASSYSRTGGSYGYTF
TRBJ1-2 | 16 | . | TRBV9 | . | TGTGCCAGCAGCGTAACCGACAGCCCTTATGGCTATGGCTACACCTTC | CASSVTDSPYGYGYTF
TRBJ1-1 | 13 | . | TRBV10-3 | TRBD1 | TGTGCCATCAGTGAGGTAAGGGACAGTCAAGCTTTCTTT | CAISEVRDSQAFF
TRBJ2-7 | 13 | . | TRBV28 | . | TGTGCCAGCAGTCGCGAGGTCTCCTACGAGCAGTACTTC | CASSREVSYEQYF
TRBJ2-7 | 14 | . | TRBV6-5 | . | TGTGCCAGCAGCTCGCAGGGTGGATCCTACGAGCAGTACTTC | CASSSQGGSYEQYF
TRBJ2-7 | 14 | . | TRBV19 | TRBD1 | TGTGCCAGTGCTACCGGGACAGCACCCTACGAGCAGTACTTC | CASATGTAPYEQYF
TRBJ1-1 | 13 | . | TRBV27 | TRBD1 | TGTGCCAGCAGCCGACAGGGCGGGACTGAAGCTTTCTTT | CASSRQGGTEAFF
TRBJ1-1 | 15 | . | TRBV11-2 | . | TGTGCCAGCAGCCCCTCGGGAAGGCCGAACACTGAAGCTTTCTTT | CASSPSGRPNTEAFF
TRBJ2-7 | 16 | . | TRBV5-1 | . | TGCGCCAGCAGCTCCCAGACAGGATTGAGGGGCTACGAGCAGTACTTC | CASSSQTGLRGYEQYF
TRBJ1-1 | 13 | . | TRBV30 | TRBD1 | TGTGCCTGGAGTGTTGACAGGGCGACTGAAGCTTTCTTT | CAWSVDRATEAFF
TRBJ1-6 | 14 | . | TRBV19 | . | TGTGCCGCCCACTCGACAGGACCAAATTCACCCCTCCACTTT | CAAHSTGPNSPLHF
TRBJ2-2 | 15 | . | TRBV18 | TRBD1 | TGTGCCAGCTCATCGGGACAGAGGGATCCCGGGGAGCTGTTTTTT | CASSSGQRDPGELFF
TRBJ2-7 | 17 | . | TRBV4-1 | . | TGCGCCAGCAGCCAAGCCGGGAGACGGGGGGCCTCCTACGAGCAGTACTTC | CASSQAGRRGASYEQYF
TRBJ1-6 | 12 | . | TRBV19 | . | TGTGCCAGTGTACAGGGTAATTCACCCCTCCACTTT | CASVQGNSPLHF
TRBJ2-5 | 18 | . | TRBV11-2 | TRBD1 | TGTGCCAGCAGCTTGCGGACAGGGGGCGCCCCGATTGAAGAGACCCAGTACTTC | CASSLRTGGAPIEETQYF
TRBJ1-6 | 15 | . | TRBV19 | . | TGTGCCAGTCATGAGGCGAGGAGGGGAAATTCACCCCTCCACTTT | CASHEARRGNSPLHF
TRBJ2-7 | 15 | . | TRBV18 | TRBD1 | TGTGCCAGCTCACCGGACTGGACAGGGACCTACGAGCAGTACTTC | CASSPDWTGTYEQYF
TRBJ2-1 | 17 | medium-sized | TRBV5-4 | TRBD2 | TGTGCCAGCAGCCTTGTCGGTAGCGGGGGGACCTACAATGAGCAGTTCTTC | CASSLVGSGGTYNEQFF
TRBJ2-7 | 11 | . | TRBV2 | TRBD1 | TGTGCCACTACAGGGGTCTACGAGCAGTACTTC | CATTGVYEQYF
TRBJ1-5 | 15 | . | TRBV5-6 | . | TGTGCCAGCAGCTTGGAGGGGCGGGGGCATCAGCCCCAGCATTTT | CASSLEGRGHQPQHF
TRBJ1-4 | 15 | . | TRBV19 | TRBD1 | TGTGCCAGTAGTACCCGACAGGGCCCTAATGAAAAACTGTTTTTT | CASSTRQGPNEKLFF
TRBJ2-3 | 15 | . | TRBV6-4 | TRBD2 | TGTGCCATTAGTCCAGCGGGGACGAGTGTAGATACGCAGTATTTT | CAISPAGTSVDTQYF
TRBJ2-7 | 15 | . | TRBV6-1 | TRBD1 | TGTGCCAGCAGTGAAGGGACAGGGGGCTTCTACGAGCAGTACTTC | CASSEGTGGFYEQYF
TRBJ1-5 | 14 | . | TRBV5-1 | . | TGCGCCAGCAGCTTGGGTGGAGGCAATCAGCCCCAGCATTTT | CASSLGGGNQPQHF
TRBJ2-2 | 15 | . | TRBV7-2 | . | TGTGCCAGCAGCTTAGCGGGAGACATCACCGGGGAGCTGTTTTTT | CASSLAGDITGELFF